These T cell receptor beta chains were read from a single sample in a study of T cells in Graves' hyperthyroidism and ophthalmopathy. TCRdb re-derived calls from the multiplex PCR reads in MiXCR, one entry per CDR3 protein. The top ten hold less than 15% of the sample, which has fewer than 500,000 distinct CDR3 sequences, roughly 14% seen once. The sequenced material came from blood. The origin of the receptors is a man aged 18 to 29 with Graves' ophthalmopathy. Each CDR3 is given without its conserved first and last residue.

>TRBJ2-2|TRBV29-1
SVAGVWTGELF
>TRBJ2-5|TRBV12-3/TRBV12-4
ASSLVGGGAETQY
>TRBJ1-2|TRBV24-1
ATSDPDSRYGYT
>TRBJ2-1|TRBV7-9
ASSPRDGRGVEQF
>TRBJ2-6|TRBV7-9
ASSSSGANVLT
>TRBJ1-2|TRBV2
ASSEEGGAPLYGYT
>TRBJ1-5|TRBV20-1
SARLVAQPQH
>TRBJ2-1|TRBV9
ASSVGASGSGNEQF
>TRBJ2-1|TRBV18
ASSPGTVTSYNEQF
>TRBJ1-2|TRBV19
ASQEGGYGYT
>TRBJ2-3|TRBV20-1
SAPGQETDTQY
>TRBJ1-6|TRBV20-1
SVGTGGFSPLH
>TRBJ2-1|TRBV4-1
ASSQVQGGGRNEQF
>TRBJ2-4|TRBV6-2/TRBV6-3
ASRGQKNIQY
>TRBJ2-7|TRBV19
ASSGPGQGYEQY
>TRBJ1-1|TRBV4-1
ASSRGGFIGTEAF
>TRBJ2-7|TRBV6-5
ASSYRSSYEQY
>TRBJ2-1|TRBV4-2
ASSQDLGRHANEQF
>TRBJ2-2|TRBV6-5
ASSSGRTNGKLF
>TRBJ2-7|TRBV5-1
ASSLMGTGIYEQY
>TRBJ1-2|TRBV30
AWSTAGAYGYT
>TRBJ1-2|TRBV6-1
ATRDRGVGNYGYT
>TRBJ2-7|TRBV27
ASSLGVSLLSYEQY
>TRBJ2-2|TRBV7-2
ASSWVGAGELF
>TRBJ1-1|TRBV20-1
SVPGAKNTEAF
>TRBJ1-4|TRBV2
ASRTGRGEKLF
>TRBJ2-7|TRBV2
ASSPSWGGRLTYEQY
>TRBJ2-1|TRBV25-1
ASSESIGGPSNEQF
>TRBJ2-1|TRBV28
ASRGLAGVDEQF
>TRBJ2-7|TRBV12-3/TRBV12-4
ASSFRARGGSEQY
>TRBJ2-4|TRBV30
AWSPFTGGPDIQY
>TRBJ2-5|TRBV11-2
ASSRWRGTGDETQY
>TRBJ1-2|TRBV2
ASGNYGYT
>TRBJ1-1|TRBV20-1
SAYRRDLNTEAF
>TRBJ1-2|TRBV18
ASSPPSANYGYT
>TRBJ1-4|TRBV5-1
ASSLDQALTTNEKLF
>TRBJ2-5|TRBV3-1
ASSRGETQY
>TRBJ1-6|TRBV6-1
ASSEADRAGSPLH
>TRBJ2-1|TRBV7-6
ASSLLTSNEQF
>TRBJ2-2|TRBV2
ASSGDTGELF
>TRBJ2-3|TRBV10-2
ASSADRGSGDWYTVDTQY
>TRBJ2-1|TRBV5-1
ASSSAGGARVLHNEQF
>TRBJ1-1|TRBV6-2/TRBV6-3
ASSRTVPNTEAF
>TRBJ1-3|TRBV15
ATSSPGTLGAGNTIY
>TRBJ2-5|TRBV7-9
ASSLVQGARRETQY
>TRBJ2-4|TRBV5-1
ASSLVGQDIQY
>TRBJ1-4|TRBV7-9
ASSLTGGEEKLF
>TRBJ2-1|TRBV27
ASSWAEVSSYNEQF
>TRBJ1-2|TRBV2
ASSDSGGGGFSGYT
>TRBJ2-2|TRBV10-1
ASREPLTGELF
>TRBJ2-5|TRBV10-3
AISGGLAGGPMETQY
>TRBJ1-1|TRBV10-1
ASSDPSMGGLAEAF
>TRBJ2-5|TRBV9
ASSVRGNPQETQY
>TRBJ2-1|TRBV6-2/TRBV6-3
ASRDLTSGGGGLYNEQF
>TRBJ1-2|TRBV19
ASSITGTNYGYT
>TRBJ2-2|TRBV4-1
ASRTGTNTGELF
>TRBJ2-5|TRBV19
ASSIDPGNLQETQY
>TRBJ2-3|TRBV10-3
ASERGDSDTQY
>TRBJ2-7|TRBV20-1
SATDRVRSYEQY
>TRBJ2-1|TRBV5-1
ASSSILAGGSNEQF